The clone carrying this T cell receptor beta chain has more than one count but fewer than ten. Its target is unknown. CDR1 is LGHNA and CDR2 is YSLEER in the germline V gene. The CDR3 length is 14 residues. The V end lost 0 bases, the J end lost 1 base, and 7 bases lay between the germline ends. This sample is part of a study of beta chain features in type 1 diabetes. For the study at large: Regarding age, gender and cell yields, patients proved similar to healthy donors. The study's findings and limits: The naive, central memory and Treg TCRB repertoires of patients appeared to be more similar to one another than those of healthy donors. Type 1 diabetes patients had VDJ junctions that carried fewer insertions and more deletions. TCRB CDR3s from Type 1 diabetes patients were moderately but significantly shorter in all four CD4+ subsets.

The sequenced template was cDNA made from the entire isolated RNA. Here immunoSEQ multiplex PCR was the method, and the copy in TCRdb shows in-frame clones only, minus some. The sample records roughly 300,000 clones, around 15% being singletons. The sample comprised naive CD4+ T cells from blood. This clonotype was sampled from a man aged 30 to 39 with type 1 diabetes. The chain is built from TRBV4-3 and TRBJ2-7, with no clear D. CDR3 DNA: TGCGCCAGCAGCCAAGATAGAAGTTCCTACGAGCAGTACTTC. This gives the protein CASSQDRSSYEQYF.